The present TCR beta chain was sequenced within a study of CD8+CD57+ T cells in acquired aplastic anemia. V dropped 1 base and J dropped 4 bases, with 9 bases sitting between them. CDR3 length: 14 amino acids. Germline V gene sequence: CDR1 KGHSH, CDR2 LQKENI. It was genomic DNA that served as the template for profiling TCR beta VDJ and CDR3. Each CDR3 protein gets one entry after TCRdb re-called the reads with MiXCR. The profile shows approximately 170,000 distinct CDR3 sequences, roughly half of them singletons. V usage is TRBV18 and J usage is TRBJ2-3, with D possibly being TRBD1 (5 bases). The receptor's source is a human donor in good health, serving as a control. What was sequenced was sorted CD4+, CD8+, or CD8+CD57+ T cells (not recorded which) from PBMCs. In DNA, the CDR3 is TGTGCCAGCTCACCACGGCGCAGGGCAGATACGCAGTATTTT. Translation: CASSPRRRADTQYF.